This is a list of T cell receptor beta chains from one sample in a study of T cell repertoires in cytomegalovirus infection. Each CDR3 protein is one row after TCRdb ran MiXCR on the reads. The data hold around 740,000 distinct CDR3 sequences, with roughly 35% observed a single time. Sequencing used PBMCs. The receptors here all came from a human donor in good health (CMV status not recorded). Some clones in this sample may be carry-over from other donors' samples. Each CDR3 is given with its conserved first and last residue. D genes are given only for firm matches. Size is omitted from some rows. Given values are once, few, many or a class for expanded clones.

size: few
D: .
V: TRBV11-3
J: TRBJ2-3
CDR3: CASSLAGTSSTDTQYF
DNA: TGTGCCAGCAGCTTAGCCGGAACCTCTAGCACAGATACGCAGTATTTT

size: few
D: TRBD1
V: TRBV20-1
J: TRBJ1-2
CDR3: CSAPTGWGANYGYTF
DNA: TGCAGTGCCCCGACAGGGTGGGGAGCTAACTATGGCTACACCTTC

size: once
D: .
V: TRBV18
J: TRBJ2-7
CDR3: CASSPARGVTYEQYF
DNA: TGTGCCAGCTCACCGGCCCGGGGTGTCACCTACGAGCAGTACTTC

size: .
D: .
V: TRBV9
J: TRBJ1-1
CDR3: CSSSVGDIKGTAEAFF
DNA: TGTTCCAGCAGCGTTGGGGATATCAAGGGGACCGCTGAAGCTTTCTTT

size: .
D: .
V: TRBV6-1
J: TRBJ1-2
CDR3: CASSEDIYGTYYGYTF
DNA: TGTGCCAGCAGTGAAGATATCTACGGGACATACTATGGCTACACCTTC

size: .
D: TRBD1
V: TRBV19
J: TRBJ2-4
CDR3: CASSTSGTGVENIQYF
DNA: TGTGCCAGTAGTACCTCCGGGACAGGGGTCGAAAACATTCAGTACTTC

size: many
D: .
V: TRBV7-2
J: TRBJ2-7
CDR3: CASSLYAGMHYEQYF
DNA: TGTGCCAGCAGCTTATACGCAGGGATGCACTACGAGCAGTACTTC

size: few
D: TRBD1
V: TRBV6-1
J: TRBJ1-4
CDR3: CASSSGTGSNEKLFF
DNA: TGTGCCAGCAGTTCCGGGACAGGGTCTAATGAAAAACTGTTTTTT

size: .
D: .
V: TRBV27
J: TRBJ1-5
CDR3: CARSISSSNQPQHF
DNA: TGTGCCCGCTCCATTAGTTCCAGCAATCAGCCCCAGCATTTT

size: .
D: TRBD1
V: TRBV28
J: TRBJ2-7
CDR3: CASSTGDRGYEQYF
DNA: TGTGCCAGCAGTACAGGGGACAGGGGTTACGAGCAGTACTTC

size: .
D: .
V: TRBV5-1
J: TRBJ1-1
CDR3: CASSLGTGLVNTEAFF
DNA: TGCGCCAGCAGCTTGGGGACGGGGTTGGTGAACACTGAAGCTTTCTTT

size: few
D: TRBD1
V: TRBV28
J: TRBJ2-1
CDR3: CASSLIAGQGDHNEQFF
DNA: TGTGCCAGCAGTTTAATCGCGGGACAGGGGGATCACAATGAGCAGTTCTTC

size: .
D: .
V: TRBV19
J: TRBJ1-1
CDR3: CASSIAKGTEAFF
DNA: TGTGCCAGTAGTATAGCTAAGGGAACTGAAGCTTTCTTT

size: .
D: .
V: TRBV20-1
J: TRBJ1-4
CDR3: CSAPRGRGGKLFF
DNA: TGCAGTGCTCCACGGGGCAGGGGAGGAAAACTGTTTTTT

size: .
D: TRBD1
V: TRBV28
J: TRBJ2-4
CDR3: CATGQTGTGPKNIQYF
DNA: TGTGCCACTGGACAGACAGGGACGGGGCCCAAAAACATTCAGTACTTC

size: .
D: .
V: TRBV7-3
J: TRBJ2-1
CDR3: CASSPSGLNEQFF
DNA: TGTGCCAGCAGCCCCTCGGGACTCAATGAGCAGTTCTTC

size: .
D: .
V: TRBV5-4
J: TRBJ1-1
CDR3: CASRNDTGFVGGGRIMNTEAFF
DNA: TGTGCCAGCAGAAACGACACGGGGTTTGTGGGCGGAGGCCGGATCATGAACACTGAAGCTTTCTTT